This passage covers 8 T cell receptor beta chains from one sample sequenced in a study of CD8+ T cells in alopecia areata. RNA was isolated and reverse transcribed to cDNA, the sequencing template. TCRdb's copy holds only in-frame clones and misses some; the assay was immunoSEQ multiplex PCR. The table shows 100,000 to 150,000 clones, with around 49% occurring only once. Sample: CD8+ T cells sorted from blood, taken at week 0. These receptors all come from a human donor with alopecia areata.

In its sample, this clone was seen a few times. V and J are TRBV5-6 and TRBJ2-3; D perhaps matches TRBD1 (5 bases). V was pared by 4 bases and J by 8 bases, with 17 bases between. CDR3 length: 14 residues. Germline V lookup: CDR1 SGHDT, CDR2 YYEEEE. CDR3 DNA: TGTGCCAGCAGCCTCCAACCCAGGGTTCGTACGCAGTATTTT. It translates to CASSLQPRVRTQYF.

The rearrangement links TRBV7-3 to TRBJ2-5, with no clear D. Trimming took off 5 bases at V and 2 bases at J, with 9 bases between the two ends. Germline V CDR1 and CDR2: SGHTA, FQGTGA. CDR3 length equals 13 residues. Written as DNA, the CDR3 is TGTGCCAGCAGCGTTGTCGGGCAAGAGACCCAGTACTTC. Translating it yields CASSVVGQETQYF.

The CDR3 loop is CASGGTGLVSTDTQYF. CDR3 in DNA: TGTGCTAGTGGAGGCACTGGCCTAGTGAGCACAGATACGCAGTATTTT. The chain employs TRBV12-5 and TRBJ2-3; D unresolved. CDR1 is LGHNT, CDR2 FRNRAP, per germline. The CDR3 has 16 residues. Trimming stripped 6 bases from V and 0 bases from J, with 16 bases between.

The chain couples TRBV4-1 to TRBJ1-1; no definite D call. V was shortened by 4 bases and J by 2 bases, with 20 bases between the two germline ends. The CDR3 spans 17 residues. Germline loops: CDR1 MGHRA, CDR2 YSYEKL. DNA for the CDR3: TGCGCCAGCAGCCCTATCCCCCCGCAAGGGCCTAACACTGAAGCTTTCTTT. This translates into CASSPIPPQGPNTEAFF.

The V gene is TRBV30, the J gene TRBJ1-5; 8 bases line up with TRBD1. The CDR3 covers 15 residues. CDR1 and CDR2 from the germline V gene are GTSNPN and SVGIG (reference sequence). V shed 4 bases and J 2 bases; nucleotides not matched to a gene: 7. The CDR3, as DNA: TGTGCCTGGAATGGCAGGGGGCCGGGCAATCAGCCCCAGCATTTT. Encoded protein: CAWNGRGPGNQPQHF.

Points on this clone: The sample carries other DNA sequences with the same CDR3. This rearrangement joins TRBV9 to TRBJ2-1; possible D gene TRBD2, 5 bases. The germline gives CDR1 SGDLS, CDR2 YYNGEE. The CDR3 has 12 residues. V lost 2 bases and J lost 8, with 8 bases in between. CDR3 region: CASSVGGYEQFF. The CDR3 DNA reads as TGTGCCAGCAGCGTTGGAGGCTATGAGCAGTTCTTC.

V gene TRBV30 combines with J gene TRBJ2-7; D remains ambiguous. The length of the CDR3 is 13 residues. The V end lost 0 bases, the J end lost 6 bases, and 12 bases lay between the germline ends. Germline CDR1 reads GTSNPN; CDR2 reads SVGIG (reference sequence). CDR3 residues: CAWSVEYGAEQYF. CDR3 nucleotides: TGTGCCTGGAGTGTAGAGTACGGCGCCGAGCAGTACTTC.

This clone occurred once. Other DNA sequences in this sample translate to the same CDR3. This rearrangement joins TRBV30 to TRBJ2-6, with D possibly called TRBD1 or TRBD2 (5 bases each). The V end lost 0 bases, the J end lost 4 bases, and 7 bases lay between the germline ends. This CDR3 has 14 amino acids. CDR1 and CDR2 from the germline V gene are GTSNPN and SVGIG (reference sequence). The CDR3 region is CAWSVGAGANVLTF. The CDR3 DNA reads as TGTGCCTGGAGTGTCGGGGCGGGGGCCAACGTCCTGACTTTC.